The present entry profiles one TCR beta chain with its context. Its antigen specificity is not known. No per-base quality is available; no much larger clone lies one base away. The cohort was made up of 500 to 850 healthy bone marrow donors. At the time of sampling, every cohort member was nominally healthy, though immune exposures that went unrecorded were likely present. The donor tested CMV seropositive, placing the donor among the roughly 300 seropositive members of the cohort. Each donor provided a peripheral blood sample, and peripheral blood mononuclear cells were used for TCR beta sequencing. Genomic DNA was extracted from the blood cell samples with the Qiagen DNeasy Blood Extraction Kit. CDR1 and CDR2 are read off the germline V gene as SGHAT and FQNNGV. At the junction V is shortened by 4 bases and J by 12 bases, with 10 bases in between. There are 11 amino acids in the CDR3, from cysteine to phenylalanine inclusive. Just the 33-base CDR3 DNA is kept, in frame starting at base 1.

This sample was included in a study of cytomegalovirus exposure and HLA in healthy donors (dated by TCRdb to 2016 to 2017). For the wider study: In an earlier analysis of under 750 of the donors, about 270 Gb of sequence data and roughly 100 million unique TCR beta sequences from about 179 million T cells were reported. Roughly 300 gigabases of sequencing data and approximately 93 million unique TCR sequences were included in an early release covering roughly 600 HLA-typed donors. The genetic ancestry cluster associated with self-reported Caucasian donors included about 84% of the roughly 380 genotyped donors. The study was designed to test whether signatures of past pathogen exposure could be identified by cataloging public T cell receptors. The study profiled the T cell repertoires of 550 to 700 subjects by immunosequencing and related them to cytomegalovirus serostatus. Along with the roughly 670-subject first cohort, a separate validation cohort of over a hundred different subjects was used. High-throughput TCR immunosequencing, statistical association of individual TCRs with disease status, and machine learning were combined to predict cytomegalovirus infection status. In a later analysis, previously published TCR beta repertoires from 666 donors were re-analyzed and high-resolution HLA genotyping was added so that TCR occurrence patterns could be studied. The later analysis used no new phenotypic data to find candidate immune exposures, relying instead on TCR beta sequences and their occurrence across donors. In an earlier analysis of a few hundred of the donors, high-throughput TCR beta sequencing was used to judge whether each TCR beta V gene segment behaved as functional or pseudogenic. Donor age, sex, ethnicity and CMV serostatus were compiled together with the repertoire data. In a later genetic analysis, genome-wide SNP genotypes for about 65% of the roughly 670 donors were used, and that subset was treated as a discovery cohort. Every discovery cohort repertoire had been produced on one sequencing platform. HLA typing covered class I and class II loci at four-digit resolution. Typing coverage differed by locus: A, B, C, DRB1 and DQB1 were typed in roughly 629-630 donors, DQA1 in 522, DPA1 in over 600, and DPB1 in roughly 470. Roughly five DR-DQ haplotypes were treated as single units for association and clustering because of strong linkage in the cohort. Across approximately 420 genotyped donors of the cohort, an average of about 250,000 unique TCR beta nucleotide sequences per donor were sequenced, and approximately 19% of those sequences were non-productive. The investigation overall reported the following: Because the 87-base-pair reads could not distinguish some IMGT-functional V segments, including TRBV6-2 and TRBV6-3, those segments were excluded. Most TCR sequences were seen in very few donors, while some public TCRs were found in many individuals. A few of the identified cytomegalovirus-associated TCR beta chains were confirmed in vitro to be specific for cytomegalovirus antigens. Linkage disequilibrium might explain the correlated functional status among segregating V segments, but an unknown experimental factor could not be excluded. In both the original and validation cohorts, the classifier was reported to diagnose cytomegalovirus status with high specificity and sensitivity. A group of highly shared sequence variants was considered likely to be a technical artifact of the sequencing pipeline. Because counts were too low, approximately 15 rarely observed V segments, including chromosome 9 orphons, were excluded from the earlier analysis of several hundred of the donors. Because HLA typing was missing for some donors at each locus, association tests included only the typed subset. In a later analysis, 15,000 to 20,000 TCR beta sequences were associated with specific HLA alleles at a false discovery rate of 0.05. It was suggested by the authors that the approach could potentially be generalized to other disease states and immunological phenotypes. The cohort was sequenced for TCR beta chains only, and without alpha or paired-chain data the features that could be detected were limited. Compared with the 666-donor mean, donors in an Asian-associated ancestry cluster had fewer N-insertions in productive TCRs, according to a later genetic analysis. A later analysis reported that several top co-occurrence clusters appeared linked to parvovirus B19, influenza, CMV and Epstein-Barr virus. In a later genetic analysis, a missense DCLRE1C variant was associated with V-gene and J-gene trimming of TCR beta chains, and the association was replicated in an independent cohort. According to a later analysis, TCR association rates differed among HLA loci, with DRB1 alleles showing the most associated TCRs and HLA-C alleles showing the fewest. Strong co-occurrence of HLA alleles, especially DR and DQ, made assigning TCR associations to individual alleles difficult. In an earlier analysis of roughly 560 of the donors, most TCR beta V segments were observed in productive rearrangements about 87% or about 30% of the time, broadly matching IMGT annotations. According to a later analysis, most CMV-associated TCR beta chains appeared to be HLA-restricted, and the HLA associations seemed to be driven largely by CMV exposure. Compared with equally common non-associated chains, HLA-associated TCR beta chains in a later analysis were more clonally expanded and had lower generation probabilities. Roughly uniform sequencing depth across donors was assumed in presence/absence analyses, although this assumption may not hold. The study listed 150 to 200 TCR beta chains as associated with cytomegalovirus. The only immune exposure information available for the cohort was CMV serostatus. A further reported finding was that TCR beta sequences accurately predicted the HLA-A and HLA-B alleles for most subjects in the first cohort.

Library prep was done by the immunoSEQ multiplex PCR assay. A mixture of 60 forward primers for TCR Vbeta segments and 13 reverse primers for TCR Jbeta segments was used in the multiplex PCR. The CDR3 region of rearranged TCR beta genes was amplified from genomic DNA by a multiplex PCR assay. The amplified TCR beta libraries were sequenced on the Illumina HiSeq System as 87-base-pair reads. The authors' pipeline ran thus. A later analysis tallied 75 million to 85 million unique TCR beta chains across the approximately 670 repertoires, and around 10 million of those chains were shared by two or more donors. A nearest-neighbor algorithm error-corrected the raw reads and collapsed the reads into unique sequences, merging closely related sequences to remove PCR and sequencing errors. To assign V, D and J gene segments, CDR3 sequences were aligned to IMGT reference sequences. Each retained sequence needed at least a six-nucleotide match to both a V gene segment and a J gene segment. Rearrangements were called productive when the CDR3 lacked stop codons and stayed in frame with V and J; all others were non-productive. CDR3 was defined by IMGT convention, running from the second conserved V-encoded cysteine to the conserved J-encoded phenylalanine. The earlier analysis of about 620 of the donors excluded sequences that lacked an unambiguous match to a single V gene segment. An earlier analysis of approximately 590 of the donors classified V segments as functional when productive rearrangements were above 56.7% and as segregating when the standard deviation between donors was above 5%. A statistical classification framework was built for diagnosing cytomegalovirus status from the catalog of TCR beta chain sequences. In a later analysis, TCR nucleotide sequences were compared against IMGT/GENE-DB human TR gene sequences so that V and J genes could be assigned. Using the TCRdist pipeline, a later analysis assigned CDR3 sequences along with most-parsimonious VDJ recombination scenarios. In a later analysis, each TCR beta chain was defined by its CDR3 amino acid sequence together with its V-gene family, and reads lacking a unique V-gene family were excluded. A later analysis removed several hundred highly shared, low-generation-probability nucleotide sequences to deal with suspected cross-contamination and a sequencing artifact. In a later analysis, a clonal expansion index for each public chain was calculated from normalized within-repertoire ranks of inferred template counts. In a later analysis, generation probabilities were computed with a VDJ recombination model fitted to out-of-frame rearrangements, and the resulting probabilities were checked against IGoR. In a later analysis, TCR-TCR, TCR-HLA and TCR-CMV co-occurrence was scored with hypergeometric tests, and a repertoire-size bias correction was applied to TCR pairs. A later analysis estimated false discovery rates by permuting HLA or CMV assignments 20 times. In a later analysis, co-occurring TCRs were grouped using DBSCAN, with TCRdist sequence similarity added in when clustering inside HLA-allele-positive subsets. Repertoires with fewer than 30,000 or more than 120,000 public chains, plus five repertoires with anomalous nucleotide sharing, were excluded from co-occurrence clustering. TCRdb obtained this table from immuneACCESS and retained in-frame rearrangements with V and J assigned. These tables miss some clones; where compared with another copy, unresolved V genes account for less than half of the shortfall, and the remainder is unexplained. From that table come the V and J calls and clone size; the DNA was used to work out D and trimming. The sample contains some 190,000 clones, about 85% of them found a single time. Approximately 1.3% of the sample goes to the ten largest clones.

The chain is made from TRBV11-2 and TRBJ2-1; possibly the D gene is TRBD2, per 6 matching bases. The receptor was isolated from a girl aged 10 to 17 in good health and CMV-seropositive. The specimen was PBMCs. DNA sequence: TGTGCCAGCAGCTCCGGCGGGGTGCAGTTCTTC. Protein translation: CASSSGGVQFF.